Sequencing of this T cell receptor beta chain was carried out in a study of blood T cell repertoires in COVID-19. The protocol was immunoSEQ multiplex PCR, while the TCRdb copy is restricted to in-frame clones and leaves out a portion. The table includes around 170,000 clones, about 84% detected once. The CDR3 has 14 residues. V was shortened by 5 bases and J by 3 bases, with 8 bases between the two germline ends. The V gene's germline CDR1 is SGHVS and CDR2 FQNEAQ. This sequence was found in a woman aged 30 to 39 who had recovered from COVID-19. Sequencing input: PBMCs or T cells enriched from blood (not recorded which). This sequence joins TRBV7-8 and TRBJ1-6; no definite D call. CDR3 in amino acids: CASSEQNYNSPLHF. DNA for the CDR3: TGTGCCAGCAGCGAACAGAACTATAATTCACCCCTCCACTTT.